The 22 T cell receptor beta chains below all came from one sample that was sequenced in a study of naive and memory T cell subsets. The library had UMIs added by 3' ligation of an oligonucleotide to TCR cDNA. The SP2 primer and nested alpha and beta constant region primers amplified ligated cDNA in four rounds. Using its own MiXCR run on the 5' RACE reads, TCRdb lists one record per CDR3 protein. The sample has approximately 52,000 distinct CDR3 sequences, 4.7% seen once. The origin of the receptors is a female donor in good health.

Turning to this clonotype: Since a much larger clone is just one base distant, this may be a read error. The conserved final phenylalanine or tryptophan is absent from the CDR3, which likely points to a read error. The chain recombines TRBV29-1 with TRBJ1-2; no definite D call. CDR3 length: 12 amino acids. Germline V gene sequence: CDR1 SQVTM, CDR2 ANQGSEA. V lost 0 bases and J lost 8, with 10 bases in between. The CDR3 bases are TGCAGCGTTGAAGATCGGGAGGGCGGCTACACCTAC. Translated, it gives CSVEDREGGYTY.

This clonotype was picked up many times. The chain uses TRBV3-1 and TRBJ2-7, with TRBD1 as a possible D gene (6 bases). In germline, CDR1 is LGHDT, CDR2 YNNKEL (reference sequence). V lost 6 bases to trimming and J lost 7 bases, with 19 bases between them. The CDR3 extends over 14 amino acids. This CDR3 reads CASRPHSRDTEQYF. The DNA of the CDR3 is TGTGCCAGCAGGCCCCACTCCCGGGACACAGAGCAGTACTTC.

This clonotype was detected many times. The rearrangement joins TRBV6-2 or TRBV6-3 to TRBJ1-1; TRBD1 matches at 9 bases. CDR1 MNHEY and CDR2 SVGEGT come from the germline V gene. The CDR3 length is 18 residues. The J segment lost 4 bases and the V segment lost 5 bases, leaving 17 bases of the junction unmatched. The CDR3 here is CASSRRTGGVKWGTEAFF. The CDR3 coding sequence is TGTGCCAGCAGTCGAAGAACAGGGGGCGTTAAATGGGGCACTGAAGCTTTCTTT.

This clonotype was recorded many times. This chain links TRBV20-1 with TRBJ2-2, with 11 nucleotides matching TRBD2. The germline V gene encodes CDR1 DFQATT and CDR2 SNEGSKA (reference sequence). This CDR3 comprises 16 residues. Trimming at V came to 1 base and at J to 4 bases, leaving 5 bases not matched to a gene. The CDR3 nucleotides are TGCAGTGCTAGAGGACTAGCGGGATCCCGCACCGGGGAGCTGTTTTTT. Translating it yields CSARGLAGSRTGELFF.

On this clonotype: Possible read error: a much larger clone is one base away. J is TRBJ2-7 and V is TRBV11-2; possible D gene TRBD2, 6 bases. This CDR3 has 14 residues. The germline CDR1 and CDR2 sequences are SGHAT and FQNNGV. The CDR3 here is CASSLGGSGYKQYF. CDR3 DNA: TGTGCCAGCAGCTTAGGTGGTAGCGGCTACAAGCAGTACTTC.

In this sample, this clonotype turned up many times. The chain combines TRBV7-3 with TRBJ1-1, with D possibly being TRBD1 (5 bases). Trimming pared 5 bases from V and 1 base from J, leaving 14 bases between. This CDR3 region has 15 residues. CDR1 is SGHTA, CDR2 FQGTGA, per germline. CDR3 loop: CASSLSGTENTEAFF. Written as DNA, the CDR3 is TGTGCCAGCAGCCTGTCCGGGACGGAGAACACTGAAGCTTTCTTT.

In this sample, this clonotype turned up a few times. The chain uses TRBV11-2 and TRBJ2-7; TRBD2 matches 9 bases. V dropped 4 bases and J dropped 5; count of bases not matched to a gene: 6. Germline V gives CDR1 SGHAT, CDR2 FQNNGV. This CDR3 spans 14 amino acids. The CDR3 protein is CASSSTSGWHEQYF. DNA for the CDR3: TGTGCCAGCAGCTCCACTAGCGGGTGGCACGAGCAGTACTTC. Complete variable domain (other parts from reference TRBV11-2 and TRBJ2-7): EAGVAQSPRYKIIEKRQSVAFWCNPISGHATLYWYQQILGQGPKLLIQFQNNGVVDDSQLPKDRFSAERLKGVDSTLKIQPAKLEDSAVYLCASSSTSGWHEQYFGPGTRLTVT.

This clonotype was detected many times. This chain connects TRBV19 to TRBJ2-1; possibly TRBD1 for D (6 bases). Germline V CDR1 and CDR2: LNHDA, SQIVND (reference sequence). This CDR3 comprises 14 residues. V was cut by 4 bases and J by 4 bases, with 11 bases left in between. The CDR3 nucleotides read TGTGCCAGTAGTACAGGGGTCTGGTACAATGAGCAGTTCTTC. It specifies CASSTGVWYNEQFF.

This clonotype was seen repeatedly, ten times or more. CDR3 amino acids: CASSQPGMNTEAFF. CDR3 DNA sequence: TGTGCCAGCAGCCAACCAGGGATGAACACTGAAGCTTTCTTT. This chain connects TRBV14 to TRBJ1-1; TRBD1 is a possible D gene (5 bases). Germline V gives CDR1 SGHDN, CDR2 FVKESK. The CDR3 spans 14 residues. Trimming stripped 2 bases from V and 0 bases from J, with 7 bases between.

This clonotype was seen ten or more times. CDR3 sequence (DNA): TGCAGCGGGCTAAGGCCCAATGAGCAGTTCTTC. Translation gives CSGLRPNEQFF. This chain uses TRBV29-1 with TRBJ2-1; D not resolved. Deletions cut 7 bases from V and 6 bases from J, with 10 bases between. Germline CDR1 SQVTM, CDR2 ANQGSEA. The CDR3 extends over 11 amino acids.

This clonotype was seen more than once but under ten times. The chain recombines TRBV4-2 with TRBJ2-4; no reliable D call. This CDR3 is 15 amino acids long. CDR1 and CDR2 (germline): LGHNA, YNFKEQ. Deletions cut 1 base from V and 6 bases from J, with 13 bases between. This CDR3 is CASSQVTDSGNIQYF. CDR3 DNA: TGTGCCAGCAGCCAAGTAACCGACTCTGGAAACATTCAGTACTTC.

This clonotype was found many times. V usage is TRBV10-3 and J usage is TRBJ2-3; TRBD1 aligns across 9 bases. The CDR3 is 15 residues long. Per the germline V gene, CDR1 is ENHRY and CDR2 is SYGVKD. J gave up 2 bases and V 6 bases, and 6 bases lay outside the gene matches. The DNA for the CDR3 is TGTGCCATCAGGGGGACAGGGATAAACACAGATACGCAGTATTTT. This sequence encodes CAIRGTGINTDTQYF.

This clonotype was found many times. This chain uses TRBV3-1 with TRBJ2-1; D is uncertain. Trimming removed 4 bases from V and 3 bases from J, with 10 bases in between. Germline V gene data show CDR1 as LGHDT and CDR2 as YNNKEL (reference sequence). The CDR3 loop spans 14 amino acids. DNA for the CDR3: TGTGCCAGCAGCCGACCCTGGGGCTACAATGAGCAGTTCTTC. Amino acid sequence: CASSRPWGYNEQFF.

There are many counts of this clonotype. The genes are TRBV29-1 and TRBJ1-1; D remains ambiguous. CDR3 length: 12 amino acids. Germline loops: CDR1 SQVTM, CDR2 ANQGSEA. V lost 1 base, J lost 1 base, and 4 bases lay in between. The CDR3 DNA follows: TGCAGCGTTGAAGGATGGAACACTGAAGCTTTCTTT. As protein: CSVEGWNTEAFF.

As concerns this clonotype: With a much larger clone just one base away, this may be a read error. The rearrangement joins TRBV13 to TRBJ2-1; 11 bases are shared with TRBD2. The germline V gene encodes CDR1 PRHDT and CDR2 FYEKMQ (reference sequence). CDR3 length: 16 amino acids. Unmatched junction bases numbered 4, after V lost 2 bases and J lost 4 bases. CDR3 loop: CASSLFGTSGYNEQFF. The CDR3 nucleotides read TGTGCCAGCAGCTTATTCGGGACTAGCGGATACAATGAGCAGTTCTTC. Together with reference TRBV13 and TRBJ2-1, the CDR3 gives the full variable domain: AAGVIQSPRHLIKEKRETATLKCYPIPRHDTVYWYQQGPGQDPQFLISFYEKMQSDKGSIPDRFSAQQFSDYHSELNMSSLELGDSALYFCASSLFGTSGYNEQFFGPGTRLTVL.

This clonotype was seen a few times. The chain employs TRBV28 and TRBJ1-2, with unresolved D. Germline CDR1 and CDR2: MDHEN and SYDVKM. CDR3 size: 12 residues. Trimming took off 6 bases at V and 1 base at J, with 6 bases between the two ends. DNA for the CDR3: TGTGCCAGCAGGCAAGATAACTATGGCTACACCTTC. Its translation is CASRQDNYGYTF.

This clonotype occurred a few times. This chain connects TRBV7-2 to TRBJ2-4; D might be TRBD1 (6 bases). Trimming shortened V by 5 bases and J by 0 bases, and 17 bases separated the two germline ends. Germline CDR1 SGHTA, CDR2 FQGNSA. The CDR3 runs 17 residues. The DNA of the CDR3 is TGTGCCAGCAGCCCCCCTCAGGGGACCTTAGCCAAAAACATTCAGTACTTC. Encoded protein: CASSPPQGTLAKNIQYF.

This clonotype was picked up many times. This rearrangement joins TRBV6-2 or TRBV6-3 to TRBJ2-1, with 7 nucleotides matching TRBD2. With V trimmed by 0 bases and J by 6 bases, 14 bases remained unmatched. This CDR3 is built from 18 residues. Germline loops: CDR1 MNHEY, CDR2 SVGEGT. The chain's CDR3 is CASSYSPRLALRFNEQFF. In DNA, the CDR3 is TGTGCCAGCAGTTACTCCCCTCGACTAGCCCTTAGATTCAATGAGCAGTTCTTC.

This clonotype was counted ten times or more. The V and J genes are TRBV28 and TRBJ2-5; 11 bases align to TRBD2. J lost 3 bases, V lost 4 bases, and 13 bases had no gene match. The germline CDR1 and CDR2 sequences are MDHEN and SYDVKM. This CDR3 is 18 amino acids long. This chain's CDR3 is CASSSFSLGLAGKETQYF. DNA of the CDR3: TGTGCCAGCAGTTCCTTCTCGTTAGGACTAGCGGGCAAAGAGACCCAGTACTTC.

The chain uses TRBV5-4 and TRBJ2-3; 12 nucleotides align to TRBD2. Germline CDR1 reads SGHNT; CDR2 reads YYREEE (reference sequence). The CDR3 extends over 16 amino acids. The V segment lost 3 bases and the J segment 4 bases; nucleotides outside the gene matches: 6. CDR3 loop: CASSWASGRASDTQYF. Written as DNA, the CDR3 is TGTGCCAGCAGCTGGGCTAGCGGGAGGGCTTCAGATACGCAGTATTTT.

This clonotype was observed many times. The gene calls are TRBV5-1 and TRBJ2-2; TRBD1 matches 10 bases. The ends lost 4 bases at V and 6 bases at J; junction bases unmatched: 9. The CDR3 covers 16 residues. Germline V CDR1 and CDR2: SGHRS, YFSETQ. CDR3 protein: CASSPNRDRGSGELFF. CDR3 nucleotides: TGCGCCAGCAGCCCCAACCGGGACAGGGGCTCCGGGGAGCTGTTTTTT.

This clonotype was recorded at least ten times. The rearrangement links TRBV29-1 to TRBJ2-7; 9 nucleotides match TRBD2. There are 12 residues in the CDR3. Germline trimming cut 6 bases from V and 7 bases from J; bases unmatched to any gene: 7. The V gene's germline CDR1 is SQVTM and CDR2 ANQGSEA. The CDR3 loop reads CSVGGRAGEQYF. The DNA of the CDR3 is TGCAGCGTCGGCGGGAGGGCCGGAGAGCAGTACTTC.